This T cell receptor beta chain was observed in a study of lymphopenia after photon versus proton radiotherapy. General observations from the study: Under photons, naive T cells and diversity fell while effector/memory populations rose.

On this clone itself: What it binds is unknown. Other DNA variants within this sample encode the same CDR3.

Data came from immunoSEQ multiplex PCR; TCRdb stores just in-frame clones and leaves some out. The repertoire holds fewer than 25,000 clones, 84% seen once, with 2.9% in the top ten. Deletions cut 3 bases from V and 1 base from J, with 1 base between. Germline V gene data show CDR1 as MNHEY and CDR2 as SVGAGI. The CDR3 sequence is 13 residues long. The TCR sequence derives from a woman aged 45-65 years with pancreatic cancer. The rearrangement joins TRBV6-5 to TRBJ2-6, with D uncertain. The sequencing used peripheral blood, collected from a patient treated with photon-based radiotherapy. CDR3 in DNA: TGTGCCAGCAGTTATTCTGGGGCCAACGTCCTGACTTTC. It translates to CASSYSGANVLTF.